This T cell receptor beta chain appears in the sequencing data of a study of T cell repertoires in cytomegalovirus infection. CDR1 and CDR2 from the germline V gene are SGHTA and FQGTGA. The CDR3 covers 16 residues. The V and J ends lost 1 base and 1 base respectively, with 11 bases between them. This clonotype occurred many times. TCRdb called the reads again in MiXCR, with one record for every CDR3 protein. The sample includes approximately 500,000 distinct CDR3 sequences, around 10% of them seen just once. The sequence was collected from a human donor in good health (CMV status not recorded). Some clones in this sample may be carry-over from other donors' samples. The gene calls are TRBV7-3 and TRBJ1-5; D unresolved. Sequenced sample: PBMCs. The CDR3 here is CASSLRRSRSNQPQHF. The CDR3, as DNA: TGTGCCAGCAGCTTAAGGCGGTCCAGAAGCAATCAGCCCCAGCATTTT.